The T cell receptor beta chain described here comes from a study of immune characterization of retroperitoneal liposarcoma. Via MiXCR, TCRdb re-called the PCR reads, giving one row per CDR3 protein. The sample yields approximately 9,300 distinct CDR3 sequences, 37% seen once. Per the germline V gene, CDR1 is MNHGY and CDR2 is SAAAGT. V shed 7 bases and J shed 9 bases, with 13 bases lying between them. The CDR3 is made up of 12 amino acids. Sequenced input: tumor tissue. The TCR comes from a male donor with retroperitoneal liposarcoma. The chain combines TRBV6-8 with TRBJ1-5; D gene unclear. The CDR3 bases are TGTGCCAGCACTATGTCGCGGGGGCCCCAGCATTTT. This encodes CASTMSRGPQHF.